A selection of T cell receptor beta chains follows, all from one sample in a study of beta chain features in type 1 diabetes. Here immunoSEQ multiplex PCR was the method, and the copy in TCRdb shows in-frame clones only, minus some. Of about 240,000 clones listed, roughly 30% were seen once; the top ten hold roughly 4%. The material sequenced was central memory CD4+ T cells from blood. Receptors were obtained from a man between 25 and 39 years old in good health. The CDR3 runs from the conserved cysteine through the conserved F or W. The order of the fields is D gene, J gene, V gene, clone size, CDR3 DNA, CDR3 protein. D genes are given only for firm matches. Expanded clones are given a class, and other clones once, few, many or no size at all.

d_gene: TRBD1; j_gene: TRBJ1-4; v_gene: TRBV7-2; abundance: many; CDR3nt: TGTGCCAGTAGTAAACCCGGAGGACAGGTGAATGAAAAACTGTTTTTT; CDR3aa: CASSKPGGQVNEKLFF
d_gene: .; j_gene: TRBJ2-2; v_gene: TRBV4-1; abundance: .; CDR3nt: TGCGCCAGCAGCCAAACCCCGGGACCGAACACCGGGGAGCTGTTTTTT; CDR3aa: CASSQTPGPNTGELFF
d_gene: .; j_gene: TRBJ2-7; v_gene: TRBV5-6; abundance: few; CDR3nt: TGTGCCAGCAGCTTGGTCGGAGGGCTCAGGGGAACTTTCTACGAGCAGTACTTC; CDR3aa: CASSLVGGLRGTFYEQYF
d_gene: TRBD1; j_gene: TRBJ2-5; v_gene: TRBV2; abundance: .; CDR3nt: TGTGCCAGCAGTGAGAGACAGGGGTTTATTGAGACCCAGTACTTC; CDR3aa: CASSERQGFIETQYF
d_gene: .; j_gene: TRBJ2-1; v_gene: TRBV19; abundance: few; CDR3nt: TGTGCCAGTAGTCCTAGTTACAATGAGCAGTTCTTC; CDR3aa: CASSPSYNEQFF
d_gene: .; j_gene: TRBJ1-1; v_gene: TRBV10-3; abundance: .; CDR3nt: TGTGCCATCAGTGTGGCGGGGGGCACCGACACTGAAGCTTTCTTT; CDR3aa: CAISVAGGTDTEAFF
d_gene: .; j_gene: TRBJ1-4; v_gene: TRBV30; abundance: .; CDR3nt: TGTGCCTGGAGTGAGGGGAGAAGGCATGAAAAACTGTTTTTT; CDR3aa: CAWSEGRRHEKLFF
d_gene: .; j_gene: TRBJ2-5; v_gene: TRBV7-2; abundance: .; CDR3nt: TGTGCCAGCAGCTTAAGGGGAGAGACCCAGTACTTC; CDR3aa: CASSLRGETQYF
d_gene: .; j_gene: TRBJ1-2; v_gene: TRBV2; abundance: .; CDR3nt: TGTGCCAGCAGTGAGGGGGCTAATATCTATGGCTACACCTTC; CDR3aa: CASSEGANIYGYTF
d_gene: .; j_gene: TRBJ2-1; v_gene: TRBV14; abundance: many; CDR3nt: TGTGCCAGCAGCCAAGGCTATGGGCGAGGGGCCATCAATGAGCAGTTCTTC; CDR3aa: CASSQGYGRGAINEQFF
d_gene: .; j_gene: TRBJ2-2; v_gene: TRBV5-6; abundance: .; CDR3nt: TGTGCCAGCAGCTTCGGCCGGTTTACCGGGGAGCTGTTTTTT; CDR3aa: CASSFGRFTGELFF